This T cell receptor beta chain is from a study of T cell repertoires in cytomegalovirus infection. Each CDR3 protein gets one entry after TCRdb re-called the reads with MiXCR. Here the sample spans about 130,000 distinct CDR3 sequences, more than 20% being singletons. Germline V gene data show CDR1 as SEHNR and CDR2 as FQNEAQ (reference sequence). The CDR3 totals 14 residues. Trimming removed 4 bases from V and 6 bases from J; junction bases left unmatched: 6. To note about this clonotype: Antigen unknown.

The sequenced sample consisted of PBMCs, sequenced either directly or after in vitro stimulation (not recorded which). The chain couples TRBV7-9 to TRBJ1-1; 9 positions agree with TRBD1. The receptor was isolated from a human donor in good health (CMV status not recorded). Some clones in this sample may be carry-over from other donors' samples. The CDR3 sequence is CASSSKQGAAEAFF. The DNA for the CDR3 is TGTGCCAGCAGCTCAAAACAGGGGGCTGCTGAAGCTTTCTTT.